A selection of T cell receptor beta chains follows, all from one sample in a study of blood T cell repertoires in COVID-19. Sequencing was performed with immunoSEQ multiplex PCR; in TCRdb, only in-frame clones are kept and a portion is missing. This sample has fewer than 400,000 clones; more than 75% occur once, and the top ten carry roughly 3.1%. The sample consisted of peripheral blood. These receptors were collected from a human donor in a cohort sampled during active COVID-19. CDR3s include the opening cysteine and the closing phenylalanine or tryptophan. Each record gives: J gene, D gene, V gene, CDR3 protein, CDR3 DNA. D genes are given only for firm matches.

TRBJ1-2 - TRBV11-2 CASSSDGGRQGGYTF TGTGCCAGCAGCTCCGACGGTGGCCGCCAGGGAGGCTACACCTTC
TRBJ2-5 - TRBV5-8 CASRDTVYQETQYF TGTGCCAGCAGGGACACAGTTTACCAAGAGACCCAGTACTTC
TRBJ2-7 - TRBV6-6 CASGAGDNEQYF TGTGCCAGCGGGGCAGGGGATAACGAGCAGTACTTC
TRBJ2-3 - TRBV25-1 CASIGGEGTDTQYF TGTGCCAGCATAGGGGGGGAGGGAACAGATACGCAGTATTTT
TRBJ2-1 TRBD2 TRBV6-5 CASSYLSGEGNEQFF TGTGCCAGCAGTTACTTGTCGGGGGAGGGTAATGAGCAGTTCTTC
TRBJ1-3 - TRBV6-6 CASSPTISRRGGNTIYF TGTGCCAGCAGTCCCACGATTTCCAGAAGGGGAGGGAACACCATATATTTT
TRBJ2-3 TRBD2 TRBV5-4 CASSLASGRGDTQYF TGTGCCAGCAGCTTAGCTAGCGGGAGAGGAGATACGCAGTATTTT
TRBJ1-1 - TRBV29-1 CSVEPGGRNTEAFF TGCAGCGTTGAGCCGGGGGGGAGGAACACTGAAGCTTTCTTT
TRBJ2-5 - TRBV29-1 CSVETGPGETQYF TGCAGCGTTGAAACAGGGCCGGGAGAGACCCAGTACTTC
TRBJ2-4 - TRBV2 CASRRVRDIQYF TGTGCCAGCAGGAGGGTAAGGGACATTCAGTACTTC
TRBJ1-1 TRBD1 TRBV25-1 CASRQGPGNTEAFF TGTGCCAGCAGACAGGGGCCGGGGAACACTGAAGCTTTCTTT